This T cell receptor (beta chain) stems from a study of monozygotic twins with inflammatory bowel disease. The length of the CDR3 is 19 residues. Germline values: CDR1 DFQATT, CDR2 SNEGSKA (reference sequence). Each UMI, carrying a 6-nucleotide sample barcode, came from template switching. TCRdb re-called the 5' RACE reads and gives one entry per CDR3 protein, without DNA. The sample has 200,000 to 250,000 distinct CDR3 sequences. Researchers collected 2.5 ml of blood per donor. The rearrangement links TRBV20-1 to TRBJ2-3; the TRBD2 assignment by TCRdb is unverifiable without DNA. The TCR comes from a human donor with ulcerative colitis or Crohn's disease, or a healthy co-twin of an affected twin (not recorded which). Sequenced material: blood. CDR3 residues: CSASLPDWTSGGLTDTQYF.